This paragraph reports one T cell receptor (beta chain). This CDR3 contains 13 residues. CDR1 is MNHEY, CDR2 SVGAGI, per germline. This sample is drawn from a study of shared T cell receptors in the human thymus. Assay: immunoSEQ multiplex PCR; the TCRdb copy retains only in-frame clones and omits some. Among almost 550,000 clones listed, around 78% were seen once. These data were also reused for a study on human thymus T cells. That source notes: Thymus tissue was removed during corrective cardiac surgery. Apparent skewing of V and J gene usage characterized both thymic and blood repertoires. Related research examined unrelated individuals and reported that their thymic repertoires overlapped highly.

The sequencing sample was made of thymocytes. The origin of this receptor is a boy younger than two with a congenital heart defect. The V gene is TRBV6-5, the J gene TRBJ2-1; D call uncertain. The CDR3 DNA follows: TGTGCGTGGGCCGGCCATGATTTGGATGAGCAGTTCTTC. Amino acid sequence: CAWAGHDLDEQFF.